A single TCR beta chain is shown here with its context. The target antigen is unknown. This CDR3 comprises 14 residues. Germline V gene data show CDR1 as MGHDK and CDR2 as SYGVNS. V was trimmed by 3 bases and J by 3 bases, leaving 11 bases between them. These data belong to a study of cytomegalovirus exposure and HLA in healthy donors. Regarding the study as a whole: Researchers catalogued roughly 150 TCR beta chains as cytomegalovirus-associated.

Both 60 Vbeta primers and 13 Jbeta primers went into the PCR. Clones were sequenced by immunoSEQ multiplex PCR, and TCRdb holds only the in-frame ones, with some missing. This sample yields around 120,000 clones, of which roughly 80% are seen a single time; roughly 4% belongs to the top ten. The sequenced sample was PBMCs. The sequence derives from a woman aged 40 to 55 in good health and CMV-seronegative. V gene TRBV25-1 combines with J gene TRBJ2-5; possible D gene TRBD2, 7 bases. The CDR3, as DNA: TGTGCCAGCAGTGATTTAGGGGGGGAAGAGACCCAGTACTTC. Protein product: CASSDLGGEETQYF.